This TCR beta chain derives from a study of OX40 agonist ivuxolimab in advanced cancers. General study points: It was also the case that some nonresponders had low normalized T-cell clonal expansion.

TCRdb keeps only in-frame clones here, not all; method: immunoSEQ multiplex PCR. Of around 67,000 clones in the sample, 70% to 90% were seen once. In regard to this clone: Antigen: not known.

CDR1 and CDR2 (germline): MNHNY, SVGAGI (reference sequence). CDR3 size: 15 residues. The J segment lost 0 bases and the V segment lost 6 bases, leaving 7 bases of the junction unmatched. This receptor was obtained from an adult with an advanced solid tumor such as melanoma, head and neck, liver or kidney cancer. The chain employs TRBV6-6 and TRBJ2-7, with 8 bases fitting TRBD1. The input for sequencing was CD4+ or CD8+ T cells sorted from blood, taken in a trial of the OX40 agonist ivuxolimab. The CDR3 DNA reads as TGTGCCAGCAGACGCCAGACAGGGGACTCCTACGAGCAGTACTTC. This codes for CASRRQTGDSYEQYF.